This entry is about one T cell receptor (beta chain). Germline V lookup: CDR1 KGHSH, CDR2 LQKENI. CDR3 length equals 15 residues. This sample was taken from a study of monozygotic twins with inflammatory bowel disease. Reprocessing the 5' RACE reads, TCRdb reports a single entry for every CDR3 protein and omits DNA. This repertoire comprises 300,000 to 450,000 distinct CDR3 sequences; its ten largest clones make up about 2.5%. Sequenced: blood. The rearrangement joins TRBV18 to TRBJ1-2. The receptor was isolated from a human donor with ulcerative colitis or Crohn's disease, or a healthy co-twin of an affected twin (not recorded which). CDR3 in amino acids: CASSPGPTENYGYTF.